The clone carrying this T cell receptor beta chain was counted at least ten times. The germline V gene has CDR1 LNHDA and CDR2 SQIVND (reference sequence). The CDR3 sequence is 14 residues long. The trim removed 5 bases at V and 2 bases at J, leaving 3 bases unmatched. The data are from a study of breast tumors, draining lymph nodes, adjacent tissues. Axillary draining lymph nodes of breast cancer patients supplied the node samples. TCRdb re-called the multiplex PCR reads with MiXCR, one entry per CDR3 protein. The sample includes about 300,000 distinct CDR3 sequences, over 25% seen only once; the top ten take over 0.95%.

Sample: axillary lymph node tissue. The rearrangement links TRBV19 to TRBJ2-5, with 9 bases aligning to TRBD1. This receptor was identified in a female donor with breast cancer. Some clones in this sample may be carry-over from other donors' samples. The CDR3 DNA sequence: TGTGCCAGTAGTTGGGGACAGGGTCAAGAGACCCAGTACTTC. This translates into CASSWGQGQETQYF.